Following are 24 T cell receptor beta chains from one sample sequenced in a study of radiotherapy plus CTLA-4 blockade in lung cancer. The repertoire was sequenced with immunoSEQ multiplex PCR; TCRdb's copy has only in-frame clones and lacks some. This sample has about 72,000 clones, with roughly 75% found just once. The material sequenced was peripheral blood, taken from a patient treated with radiotherapy plus ipilimumab. These receptor sequences come from a human donor with non-small cell lung cancer who had a complete response to radiotherapy plus ipilimumab.

The chain couples TRBV5-6 to TRBJ2-1; D possibly uses TRBD1 or TRBD2 (5 bases each). CDR1 is SGHDT, CDR2 YYEEEE, per germline. V shed 4 bases and J shed 10 bases, with 9 bases lying between them. The CDR3 has 11 amino acids. DNA of the CDR3: TGTGCCAGCAGCCTCAGGGAGGAGCAGTTCTTC. It codes for CASSLREEQFF.

The chain carries TRBV11-3 and TRBJ2-1, with 7 bases aligning to TRBD2. The germline CDR1 and CDR2 sequences are SGHNT and YENEEA. V shed 6 bases, J shed 8 bases, and the junction held 7 bases outside the gene matches. The CDR3 contains 13 residues. The CDR3 here is CASRTGGGDEQFF. The CDR3 DNA is TGTGCCAGCAGGACCGGGGGAGGGGATGAGCAGTTCTTC.

The chain carries TRBV7-8 and TRBJ1-5; D gene ambiguous. V was shortened by 3 bases and J by 7 bases, with 7 bases between the two germline ends. In germline, CDR1 is SGHVS, CDR2 FQNEAQ. The CDR3 loop spans 12 amino acids. The CDR3 DNA reads as TGTGCCAGCAGCTTTGCGGGGCAGCCCCAGCATTTT. As protein: CASSFAGQPQHF.

A single count supports this clone. This chain connects TRBV28 to TRBJ2-1; no clear D gene. V was trimmed by 6 bases and J by 1 base, leaving 4 bases between them. The CDR3 covers 12 residues. The germline V gene encodes CDR1 MDHEN and CDR2 SYDVKM. DNA of the CDR3: TGTGCCAGCAGGAGTTCCTACAATGAGCAGTTCTTC. Its protein is CASRSSYNEQFF.

V and J are TRBV5-1 and TRBJ1-2; tentatively, D is TRBD1 (5 bases). Trimming left V 0 bases short and J 3 bases short, with 6 bases between. CDR1 and CDR2 (germline): SGHRS, YFSETQ. The CDR3 is 13 amino acids. Here the CDR3 DNA reads TGCGCCAGCAGCTTGGAGACAGACTATGGCTACACCTTC. This encodes CASSLETDYGYTF.

This chain links TRBV5-8 with TRBJ2-5, with D unresolved. The CDR3 length is 11 residues. V gave up 3 bases and J gave up 9 bases, with 9 bases separating them. Germline V gene lookup returns CDR1 SGHTS and CDR2 YDEGEE. CDR3: CASSYSAPQYF. Written as DNA, the CDR3 is TGTGCCAGCAGCTACTCTGCGCCCCAGTACTTC.

This rearrangement joins TRBV29-1 to TRBJ2-1; D is tentatively TRBD1 or TRBD2 (5 bases each). Trimming took 4 bases from V and 8 from J, leaving 21 bases between them. Germline lookup yields CDR1 SQVTM and CDR2 ANQGSEA. CDR3 size: 15 residues. DNA for the CDR3: TGCAGCGTTGTCGGGGCAGATAAGATTGGCGATGAGCAGTTCTTC. This codes for CSVVGADKIGDEQFF.

The J gene is TRBJ1-2, the V gene TRBV6-6, with 7 bases identical to TRBD1. CDR3 size: 13 residues. The germline V gene has CDR1 MNHNY and CDR2 SVGAGI (reference sequence). J gave up 7 bases and V 4 bases, and 6 bases lay outside the gene matches. Here the CDR3 DNA reads TGTGCCAGCAGTTCGGGACAGAGAGCTGGCTACACCTTC. It is translated as CASSSGQRAGYTF.

This sequence joins TRBV7-9 and TRBJ1-5, with TRBD1 matching over 9 bases. The J segment lost 7 bases and the V segment lost 4 bases, leaving 8 bases of the junction unmatched. The germline V gene has CDR1 SEHNR and CDR2 FQNEAQ (reference sequence). This CDR3 spans 15 amino acids. CDR3 sequence: CASSSWTGEGQPQHF. Here the CDR3 DNA reads TGTGCCAGCAGCTCATGGACAGGGGAAGGACAGCCCCAGCATTTT.

The chain uses TRBV18 and TRBJ2-7, with D unclear. The V gene lost 2 bases and the J gene lost 0 bases, with 5 bases spanning the gap. The CDR3 is 13 amino acids. Germline V gene data show CDR1 as KGHSH and CDR2 as LQKENI. The CDR3 nucleotides are TGTGCCAGCTCACCAAGAGGCTCCTACGAGCAGTACTTC. Its protein is CASSPRGSYEQYF.

The chain couples TRBV6-5 to TRBJ1-1; the D gene is possibly TRBD1 (6 bases). CDR1 and CDR2 from the germline V gene are MNHEY and SVGAGI. V gave up 0 bases and J gave up 4 bases, with 12 bases separating them. This CDR3 has 15 residues. In DNA, the CDR3 is TGTGCCAGCAGTTACTCGATGAGGGGGATCACTGAAGCTTTCTTT. This codes for CASSYSMRGITEAFF.

The chain combines TRBV6-6 with TRBJ1-1; D may be TRBD1 (6 bases). Trimming removed 4 bases at V and 6 bases at J, with 15 bases between. The CDR3 totals 14 residues. Looked up from germline, CDR1 is MNHNY and CDR2 is SVGAGI (reference sequence). CDR3 DNA sequence: TGTGCCAGCAGTTTTCCGGGGGGCGCGGCTGAAGCTTTCTTT. Its translation is CASSFPGGAAEAFF.

This clone has just one count. The V gene is TRBV19, the J gene TRBJ2-3; 12 nucleotides line up with TRBD1. Germline V CDR1 and CDR2: LNHDA, SQIVND (reference sequence). CDR3 length: 17 amino acids. With V trimmed by 7 bases and J by 4 bases, 12 bases remained unmatched. The CDR3 is CASNPPPGTGGADTQYF. The CDR3 DNA is TGTGCCAGTAATCCCCCCCCCGGGACAGGGGGCGCAGATACGCAGTATTTT.

V usage is TRBV19 and J usage is TRBJ1-5; 8 bases are shared with TRBD1. Per the germline V gene, CDR1 is LNHDA and CDR2 is SQIVND (reference sequence). The CDR3 extends over 16 amino acids. V shed 6 bases and J 1 base; nucleotides not matched to a gene: 8. Here the CDR3 DNA reads TGTGCCAGTAGATACACCGGGACAGGAAGCAATCAGCCCCAGCATTTT. Translated, it gives CASRYTGTGSNQPQHF. Supplemented by reference TRBV19 and TRBJ1-5, the full variable domain reads DGGITQSPKYLFRKEGQNVTLSCEQNLNHDAMYWYRQDPGQGLRLIYYSQIVNDFQKGDIAEGYSVSREKKESFPLTVTSAQKNPTAFYLCASRYTGTGSNQPQHFGDGTRLSIL.

As to this clone: Mismatch with germline at one junction end may stem from a read error. CDR3 region: CASRSGSNEKLLF. The CDR3 coding sequence is TGTGCCAGCAGGTCGGGGTCTAATGAAAAACTGCTTTTT. The chain has TRBV6-1 and TRBJ1-4; D ambiguous. Germline CDR1 MNHNS, CDR2 SASEGT. CDR3 size: 13 residues.

The count of this clone is one. The genes are TRBV7-2 and TRBJ2-3; tentatively, D is TRBD2 (6 bases). Germline V gene lookup returns CDR1 SGHTA and CDR2 FQGNSA. V shed 3 bases and J shed 1 base, with 11 bases lying between them. The CDR3 is 15 amino acids. The CDR3 protein is CASSFRGAGTDTQYF. The CDR3 DNA follows: TGTGCCAGCAGCTTCCGCGGGGCGGGCACAGATACGCAGTATTTT.

This rearrangement joins TRBV5-4 to TRBJ1-4, with D possibly matching TRBD1 (6 bases). This CDR3 has 15 amino acids. V was trimmed by 4 bases and J by 0 bases, leaving 10 bases between them. Germline V CDR1 and CDR2: SGHNT, YYREEE (reference sequence). The DNA for the CDR3 is TGTGCCAGCAGCGGGGGCCGAGCAACTAATGAAAAACTGTTTTTT. Translation gives CASSGGRATNEKLFF.

This chain links TRBV6-5 with TRBJ2-7; 12 bases line up with TRBD1. This CDR3 spans 14 amino acids. Germline V CDR1 and CDR2: MNHEY, SVGAGI. With V trimmed by 7 bases and J by 5 bases, 6 bases remained unmatched. CDR3 coding DNA: TGTGCCAGCACCAAGGGGACAGGGGGCAACGAGCAGTACGTC. Its protein is CASTKGTGGNEQYV.

The chain is built from TRBV11-3 and TRBJ1-3; D possibly corresponds to TRBD1 (6 bases). The CDR3 sequence is 14 residues long. Trimming pared 5 bases from V and 2 bases from J, leaving 10 bases between. Germline V gives CDR1 SGHNT, CDR2 YENEEA. The CDR3 protein is CASSQDSPGNTIYF. The CDR3 DNA reads as TGTGCCAGCAGCCAGGACAGCCCTGGAAACACCATATATTTT.

This sequence joins TRBV7-2 and TRBJ2-3; 9 nucleotides agree with TRBD1. The CDR3 has 14 residues. The ends lost 6 bases at V and 6 bases at J; junction bases unmatched: 7. From germline, CDR1 is SGHTA and CDR2 FQGNSA. This chain's CDR3 is CASSLTGGGDTQYF. The CDR3 nucleotides are TGTGCCAGCAGTTTAACAGGGGGCGGCGATACGCAGTATTTT. Full variable domain (remainder filled in from reference TRBV7-2 and TRBJ2-3): GAGVSQSPSNKVTEKGKDVELRCDPISGHTALYWYRQSLGQGLEFLIYFQGNSAPDKSGLPSDRFSAERTGGSVSTLTIQRTQQEDSAVYLCASSLTGGGDTQYFGPGTRLTVL.

The rearrangement links TRBV5-6 to TRBJ2-7; perhaps D is TRBD1 or TRBD2 (5 bases each). Trimming took off 3 bases at V and 7 bases at J, with 11 bases between the two ends. Looked up from germline, CDR1 is SGHDT and CDR2 is YYEEEE. This CDR3 has 12 residues. The CDR3 spells CASSSGTGEQYV. CDR3 nucleotides: TGTGCCAGCAGCTCCGGGACGGGGGAGCAGTACGTC.

The chain links TRBV5-1 to TRBJ2-7; D is unclear. V was shortened by 4 bases and J by 0 bases, with 8 bases between the two germline ends. The germline V gene has CDR1 SGHRS and CDR2 YFSETQ. The CDR3 runs to 13 residues. The CDR3 spells CASSIGLSYEQYF. The DNA for the CDR3 is TGCGCCAGCAGCATCGGCCTCTCCTACGAGCAGTACTTC.

This clone was detected only a few times. The chain joins TRBV2 to TRBJ1-2; no definite D call. The V and J ends lost 2 bases and 6 bases respectively, with 7 bases between them. This CDR3 has 12 amino acids. Germline V gives CDR1 SNHLY, CDR2 FYNNEI. CDR3 sequence reads: CASSEIGNGYTF. CDR3 in DNA: TGTGCCAGCAGTGAAATCGGAAATGGCTACACCTTC.

This chain links TRBV7-2 with TRBJ1-5; 7 nucleotides line up with TRBD1. The trim removed 1 base at V and 7 bases at J, leaving 7 bases unmatched. CDR1 and CDR2 (germline): SGHTA, FQGNSA. The CDR3 spans 15 residues. In DNA form, the CDR3 reads TGTGCCAGCAGCTTAGAACAGGGGAATCGGCAGCCCCAGCATTTT. This gives the protein CASSLEQGNRQPQHF. The full variable domain, completed using reference TRBV7-2 and TRBJ1-5, is GAGVSQSPSNKVTEKGKDVELRCDPISGHTALYWYRQSLGQGLEFLIYFQGNSAPDKSGLPSDRFSAERTGGSVSTLTIQRTQQEDSAVYLCASSLEQGNRQPQHFGDGTRLSIL.